The 2 T cell receptor beta chains reported below all come from one sample, sequenced in a study of T cell responses to AZD1222 COVID-19 vaccine. Assay: immunoSEQ multiplex PCR; the TCRdb copy retains only in-frame clones and omits some. This sample carries approximately 150,000 clones, around 90% of them seen once, and the ten largest clones take 2.6%. This sample comprised peripheral blood, obtained on day 0 of AZD1222 vaccination. These receptors were obtained from an adult in good health.

This sequence joins TRBV6-6 and TRBJ2-7, with no clear D. V lost 2 bases and J 0 bases, leaving 11 bases between the germline ends. The CDR3 is made up of 15 amino acids. Germline CDR1 MNHNY, CDR2 SVGAGI (reference sequence). The CDR3 region has the DNA TGTGCCAGCAGTTACACCTCTTTGAGCTCCTACGAGCAGTACTTC. Translation gives CASSYTSLSSYEQYF.

The chain is built from TRBV5-1 and TRBJ2-3, with D tentatively TRBD2 (5 bases). V lost 4 bases and J 6 bases, leaving 24 bases between the germline ends. Per germline, CDR1 SGHRS and CDR2 YFSETQ. The CDR3 spans 17 residues. The CDR3 loop reads CASSPIGVARLADTQYF. CDR3 sequence (DNA): TGCGCCAGCAGCCCCATAGGAGTAGCGAGACTGGCGGATACGCAGTATTTT.